The T cell receptor (beta chain) under discussion was sequenced for a study of shared clonotypes between healthy human individuals. Study results and caveats: When compared with the clonotypes that were shared by all four sorted-subset donors, the non-shared clonotypes turned out to have lower generation probabilities.

Some clones are missing from TCRdb's copy, which holds only in-frame ones; the method was immunoSEQ multiplex PCR. The sample carries hundreds of thousands of clones, 85% to 95% recorded once. Naive CD8 cells lacked CD45RO, underwent positive selection for CCR7 and left out terminally differentiated effector memory CD45RA+ cells. This CDR3 is 13 amino acids long. Germline values: CDR1 SQVTM, CDR2 ANQGSEA. V was clipped by 7 bases and J by 7 bases; unmatched bases: 12. Notes on this clone: What it binds is unknown.

The sample taken for sequencing was naive CD8+ T cells sorted from blood. This receptor was taken from a woman younger than 45 in good health. The chain has TRBV29-1 and TRBJ2-5; 7 bases are shared with TRBD1. This chain's CDR3 is CSATTGWTGTQYF. Here the CDR3 DNA reads TGCAGCGCAACGACAGGGTGGACGGGGACCCAGTACTTC.